This T cell receptor (beta chain) was sequenced in a study of blood T cell repertoires in COVID-19 (dated by TCRdb to the early 2020s). With regard to the full study: Samples covering the acute and convalescent phases of COVID-19 were provided by collaborators in the United States, Italy and Spain. The material from the prospective study consisted of cDNA or gDNA derived from T cells, B-cell-depleted T cells, or PBMCs. The samples were drawn from two sources: the first 160 participants of the ongoing ImmuneRACE study, and 1,000 to 1,500 subjects contributed by 6 global collaborators. Deeply sampled blood TCRbeta repertoires from subjects exposed to, actively infected with, or recovered from COVID-19 were included in the dataset. The repertoires were made available in a free public database intended to serve as a resource for research on the immune response to SARS-CoV-2. Where HLA class I and class II types were available, the types were taken from metadata supplied by the sample provider, not from assay-based typing. A de-identified subject ID, COVID-19 status, age in years and sex were almost always included in the sample metadata. The investigation overall reported the following: How much clinical and demographic metadata was included differed by source and by participant, and the metadata was provided uncurated.

TCRbeta CDR3 regions were amplified from genomic DNA using the immunoSEQ Assay, a bias-controlled multiplex PCR. On the study's bioinformatics: Within the assay, amplification of reference gene primers was used to estimate how many nucleated cells each sample contained. To quantify the absolute abundance of each unique TCRbeta CDR3 rearrangement, sequence reads were collapsed and filtered. For each sample, productive Simpson clonality was calculated as the square root of Simpson's diversity index across productive rearrangements. As stored in TCRdb, this immuneACCESS dataset retains in-frame rearrangements with V and J assigned. A fraction of the clones does not appear; measured against another copy, unresolved V genes explain less than half of the discrepancy, and the remainder lacks a known reason. V and J calls and clone size are given by that table; D and trimming were obtained from the DNA. The table for this sample lists more than 70,000 clones; approximately 80% of them were counted only once. Roughly 4.8% of the sample comes from the top ten.

V and J lose 3 bases and 9 bases, and a span of 12 bases separates them. The CDR3 goes from the cysteine to the phenylalanine over 13 residues. Just CDR3 DNA is preserved here, 39 bases in frame from base 1. Based on the germline V gene, the CDR1 and CDR2 sequences are MGHDK and SYGVNS. This clone was picked up a small number of times. The clone's antigen remains unknown. Per-base qualities were not stored, and no clone one base away is much larger. Whole blood was collected in K2EDTA tubes by collaborating institutions according to the institutions' own protocols. For TCRbeta analysis, collaborators shipped samples in one of three forms: frozen whole blood, isolated PBMCs, or DNA extracted from either of those sample types.

The sequence came from a woman aged 80 or over with active or convalescent COVID-19. Sequencing input: peripheral blood. This sequence uses TRBV25-1 and TRBJ2-1; TRBD1 is perhaps the D gene, given 6 matching bases. The CDR3 is CASSDLGGGEQFF. The nucleotide sequence is TGTGCCAGCAGTGACCTAGGGGGTGGTGAGCAGTTCTTC.